The 24 T cell receptor beta chains below were found in one sample sequenced in a study of blood T cell repertoires in COVID-19 (dated by TCRdb to 2019 to 2021). The library was built by means of the immunoSEQ multiplex PCR assay. TCRdb holds this immuneACCESS table with in-frame rearrangements only. Some clones are missing; in checked studies, unresolved V genes explain under half, and the rest has no known cause. The sample table lists roughly 100,000 clones, 80% to 90% of them with a count of one. Together, the top ten hold about 34% of the sample. Sequencing used peripheral blood. The receptors were sampled from a woman of 80 years or more with acute or convalescent COVID-19.

The chain carries TRBV9 and TRBJ1-2; TRBD1 matches 7 bases. The ends lost 7 bases at V and 2 bases at J; junction bases unmatched: 8. The CDR3 is made up of 14 amino acids. Looked up from germline, CDR1 is SGDLS and CDR2 is YYNGEE. The CDR3 sequence is CASSPGQSNYGYTF. CDR3 nucleotides: TGTGCCAGCTCCCCGGGACAGTCGAACTATGGCTACACCTTC.

The chain links TRBV5-1 to TRBJ1-1; TRBD1 matches at 8 bases. CDR1 SGHRS and CDR2 YFSETQ come from the germline V gene. V shed 3 bases, J shed 0 bases, and the junction held 7 bases outside the gene matches. CDR3 length: 16 residues. The CDR3 nucleotides read TGCGCCAGCAGCTCGGGACAGGTTGGCCTGAACACTGAAGCTTTCTTT. Residues: CASSSGQVGLNTEAFF.

This clone was detected once. The chain uses TRBV9 and TRBJ2-3, with TRBD1 matching 10 bases. The CDR3 spans 16 residues. Per the germline V gene, CDR1 is SGDLS and CDR2 is YYNGEE. J was trimmed by 6 bases and V by 4 bases; bases with no gene match: 11. CDR3 region: CASSPQGGTGEDTQYF. The CDR3 coding sequence is TGTGCCAGCAGCCCCCAGGGGGGGACAGGGGAGGATACGCAGTATTTT.

This clone has just a few counts. The V gene is TRBV4-1, the J gene TRBJ1-2; no definite D call. The CDR3 runs 16 residues. V lost 2 bases to trimming and J lost 3 bases, with 16 bases between them. Germline CDR1 reads MGHRA; CDR2 reads YSYEKL. In DNA, the CDR3 is TGCGCCAGCAGCCAAAAAGGGAGCGGTGCATACTATGGCTACACCTTC. This sequence encodes CASSQKGSGAYYGYTF.

The genes are TRBV11-2 and TRBJ2-2, with 13 bases aligning to TRBD2. Germline V gene lookup returns CDR1 SGHAT and CDR2 FQNNGV. J gave up 7 bases and V 5 bases, and 4 bases lay outside the gene matches. CDR3 length equals 15 residues. CDR3 residues: CASSRLAGGIGELFF. CDR3 DNA: TGTGCCAGCAGCCGACTAGCGGGGGGCATCGGGGAGCTGTTTTTT.

This chain joins TRBV14 and TRBJ1-2; 8 bases line up with TRBD1. CDR3 length equals 17 residues. V dropped 3 bases and J dropped 4; count of bases not matched to a gene: 13. CDR1 and CDR2 from the germline V gene are SGHDN and FVKESK. The CDR3 is CASSHRRPGGAGYGYTF. DNA for the CDR3: TGTGCCAGCAGCCACCGCAGGCCAGGGGGCGCTGGCTATGGCTACACCTTC.

V and J are TRBV30 and TRBJ1-5; D call uncertain. Trimming left V 1 base short and J 7 bases short, with 11 bases between. CDR1 is GTSNPN and CDR2 is SVGIG in the germline V gene (reference sequence). The CDR3 runs to 13 residues. CDR3 sequence reads: CAWSGGLRQPQHF. The CDR3 DNA is TGTGCCTGGAGTGGAGGGCTGCGGCAGCCCCAGCATTTT.

The rearrangement joins TRBV7-6 to TRBJ2-1, with a weak D call TRBD1 (5 bases). V shed 1 base and J shed 3 bases, with 13 bases lying between them. CDR1 SGHVS and CDR2 FNYEAQ come from the germline V gene. CDR3 length equals 16 residues. The CDR3 nucleotides read TGTGCCAGCAGCTTAGTTGCGCAGGACATCTACAATGAGCAGTTCTTC. Its protein is CASSLVAQDIYNEQFF.

CDR3 DNA: TGTGCCAGCAGCATCGGACAGGGGAGTGAAAAACTGTTTTTT. This gives the protein CASSIGQGSEKLFF. The chain is built from TRBV7-2 and TRBJ1-4; 9 positions agree with TRBD1. Trimming took 5 bases from V and 7 from J; bases not matched to a gene: 5. Germline values: CDR1 SGHTA, CDR2 FQGNSA. This CDR3 comprises 14 residues.

This clone has just a few counts. The chain carries TRBV7-2 and TRBJ1-1; tentative D call: TRBD1 (5 bases). V was pared by 0 bases and J by 13 bases, with 24 bases between. CDR3 size: 16 residues. Germline-derived CDR1 and CDR2 are SGHTA and FQGNSA. Here the CDR3 reads CASSLAVLGGGSVVFF. CDR3 bases: TGTGCCAGCAGCTTAGCGGTCCTGGGGGGGGGAAGCGTGGTTTTCTTT.

The J gene is TRBJ2-1, the V gene TRBV5-1; 9 bases map to TRBD1. V shed 2 bases, J shed 8 bases, and the junction held 8 bases outside the gene matches. CDR1 and CDR2 from the germline V gene are SGHRS and YFSETQ. The CDR3 is 15 amino acids. The CDR3 coding sequence is TGCGCCAGCAGCTTTCCGGGACAGGGAGGTTATGAGCAGTTCTTC. Translating gives CASSFPGQGGYEQFF.

This chain uses TRBV11-2 with TRBJ1-2, with D possibly being TRBD1 (5 bases). The CDR3 loop spans 13 amino acids. Trimming took 6 bases from V and 2 from J, leaving 10 bases between them. Germline CDR1 is SGHAT and CDR2 is FQNNGV. CDR3 coding DNA: TGTGCCAGCAGGGAAGGGGAAAACTATGGCTACACCTTC. Translation gives CASREGENYGYTF.

The chain joins TRBV7-3 to TRBJ2-3, with 11 bases lining up with TRBD1. The germline gives CDR1 SGHTA, CDR2 FQGTGA. V lost 5 bases, J lost 1 base, and 8 bases stayed unmatched. CDR3 length equals 17 residues. The CDR3 DNA follows: TGTGCCAGCAGCACAGGACAGGGGGCAGTTGGCACAGATACGCAGTATTTT. Protein: CASSTGQGAVGTDTQYF.

In nucleotides, the CDR3 is TGTGCCAGCAGTCCACCCCGGTTCACAGATACGCAGTATTTT. Encoded protein: CASSPPRFTDTQYF. V is TRBV7-8 and J is TRBJ2-3; D unresolved. Trimming removed 6 bases from V and 2 bases from J, with 12 bases in between. The germline CDR1 and CDR2 sequences are SGHVS and FQNEAQ. This CDR3 contains 14 residues. The full variable domain, with the rest looked up from reference TRBV7-8 and TRBJ2-3, is GAGVSQSPRYKVAKRGQDVALRCDPISGHVSLFWYQQALGQGPEFLTYFQNEAQLDKSGLPSDRFFAERPEGSVSTLKIQRTQQEDSAVYLCASSPPRFTDTQYFGPGTRLTVL.

The rearrangement links TRBV5-1 to TRBJ2-7; TRBD2 matches at 12 bases. This CDR3 is built from 16 residues. The V gene's germline CDR1 is SGHRS and CDR2 YFSETQ. V gave up 0 bases and J gave up 0 bases; unmatched junction bases: 1. The CDR3 bases are TGCGCCAGCAGCTTGGCACTAGCGGGGGGCTCCTACGAGCAGTACTTC. This encodes CASSLALAGGSYEQYF. The full variable domain, rest sourced from reference TRBV5-1 and TRBJ2-7, is KAGVTQTPRYLIKTRGQQVTLSCSPISGHRSVSWYQQTPGQGLQFLFEYFSETQRNKGNFPGRFSGRQFSNSRSEMNVSTLELGDSALYLCASSLALAGGSYEQYFGPGTRLTVT.

V is TRBV20-1 and J is TRBJ2-5; no clear D gene. Trimming removed 3 bases at V and 3 bases at J, with 20 bases between. The CDR3 loop spans 16 amino acids. Germline CDR1 DFQATT, CDR2 SNEGSKA (reference sequence). CDR3 region: CSASVGWQALKETQYF. The CDR3 DNA reads TGCAGTGCTAGTGTAGGATGGCAGGCTTTGAAAGAGACCCAGTACTTC.

The chain recombines TRBV5-1 with TRBJ2-5; 7 bases agree with TRBD1. V gave up 4 bases and J gave up 2 bases; unmatched junction bases: 8. From germline, CDR1 is SGHRS and CDR2 YFSETQ. The CDR3 length is 15 residues. CDR3 region: CASSLEGQPQETQYF. The CDR3 DNA is TGCGCCAGCAGCCTCGAGGGACAGCCTCAAGAGACCCAGTACTTC. The full variable domain, its missing parts supplied by reference TRBV5-1 and TRBJ2-5, is KAGVTQTPRYLIKTRGQQVTLSCSPISGHRSVSWYQQTPGQGLQFLFEYFSETQRNKGNFPGRFSGRQFSNSRSEMNVSTLELGDSALYLCASSLEGQPQETQYFGPGTRLLVL.

The chain carries TRBV19 and TRBJ2-2; 10 bases map to TRBD1. CDR1 and CDR2 (germline): LNHDA, SQIVND (reference sequence). J lost 6 bases, V lost 7 bases, and 8 bases had no gene match. The length of the CDR3 is 15 residues. The chain's CDR3 is CASIYGTGVPGELFF. CDR3 nucleotides: TGTGCCAGTATCTACGGGACAGGGGTCCCCGGGGAGCTGTTTTTT.

This chain joins TRBV7-3 and TRBJ2-5; D might be TRBD1 (5 bases). Trimming removed 5 bases at V and 4 bases at J, with 17 bases between. This CDR3 has 15 amino acids. From germline, CDR1 is SGHTA and CDR2 FQGTGA. CDR3 sequence: CASSPAQGKGETQYF. Here the CDR3 DNA reads TGTGCCAGCAGCCCGGCCCAGGGAAAGGGAGAGACCCAGTACTTC.

The V gene is TRBV20-1, the J gene TRBJ1-2, with D perhaps matching TRBD1 (5 bases). V lost 5 bases to trimming and J lost 7 bases, with 11 bases between them. The CDR3 covers 11 residues. Per germline, CDR1 DFQATT and CDR2 SNEGSKA (reference sequence). The CDR3 loop is CSASDSPGYTF. DNA of the CDR3: TGCAGTGCTTCCGACAGCCCTGGCTACACCTTC.

The chain couples TRBV2 to TRBJ1-1; 7 bases map to TRBD1. The length of the CDR3 is 16 residues. Germline CDR1 and CDR2: SNHLY and FYNNEI. Unmatched junction bases numbered 10, after V lost 6 bases and J lost 0 bases. CDR3 sequence reads: CASRAPRDRMNTEAFF. The CDR3 DNA reads TGTGCCAGCAGAGCACCTCGGGACAGAATGAACACTGAAGCTTTCTTT.

This clone appeared a few times. The V gene is TRBV28, the J gene TRBJ1-1; 9 nucleotides line up with TRBD1. CDR3 length equals 16 residues. Germline loops: CDR1 MDHEN, CDR2 SYDVKM. The V and J ends lost 4 bases and 1 base, in that order; junction bases with no gene match: 7. CDR3 sequence: CASSSSPGQGNTEAFF. CDR3 nucleotides: TGTGCCAGCAGTTCGAGTCCGGGACAGGGGAACACTGAAGCTTTCTTT.

This chain uses TRBV10-3 with TRBJ2-1; possible D gene TRBD1, 5 bases. CDR1 ENHRY and CDR2 SYGVKD come from the germline V gene. V lost 5 bases, J lost 4 bases, and 12 bases lay in between. CDR3 length: 14 amino acids. The CDR3 spells CAISIAGLYNEQFF. CDR3 bases: TGTGCCATCAGTATCGCAGGGCTATACAATGAGCAGTTCTTC.

This CDR3 reads CASSYFSGELFF. Written as DNA, the CDR3 is TGTGCCAGCAGTTATTTCTCCGGGGAGCTGTTTTTT. The gene calls are TRBV6-5 and TRBJ2-2; D is unresolved. Germline assignment: CDR1 MNHEY and CDR2 SVGAGI. Trimming took off 3 bases at V and 6 bases at J, with 5 bases between the two ends. The CDR3 extends over 12 amino acids.